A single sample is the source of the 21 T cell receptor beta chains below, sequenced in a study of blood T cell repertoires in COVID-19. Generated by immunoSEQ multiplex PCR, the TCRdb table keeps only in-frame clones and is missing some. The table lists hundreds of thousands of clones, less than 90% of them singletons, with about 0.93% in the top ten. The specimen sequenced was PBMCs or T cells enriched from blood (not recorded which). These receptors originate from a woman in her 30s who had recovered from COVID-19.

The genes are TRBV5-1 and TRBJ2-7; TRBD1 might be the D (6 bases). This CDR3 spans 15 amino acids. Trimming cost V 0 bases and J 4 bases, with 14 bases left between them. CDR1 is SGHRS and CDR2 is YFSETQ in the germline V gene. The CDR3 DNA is TGCGCCAGCAGCTTGGAACCCGGGACACGTTACGAGCAGTACTTC. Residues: CASSLEPGTRYEQYF.

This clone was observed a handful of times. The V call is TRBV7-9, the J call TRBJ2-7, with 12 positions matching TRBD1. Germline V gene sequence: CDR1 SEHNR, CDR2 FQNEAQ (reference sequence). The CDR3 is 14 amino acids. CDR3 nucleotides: TGTGCTCTGCCGGGGGACAGGGGGCGAAGCGAGCAGTACTTC. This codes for CALPGDRGRSEQYF.

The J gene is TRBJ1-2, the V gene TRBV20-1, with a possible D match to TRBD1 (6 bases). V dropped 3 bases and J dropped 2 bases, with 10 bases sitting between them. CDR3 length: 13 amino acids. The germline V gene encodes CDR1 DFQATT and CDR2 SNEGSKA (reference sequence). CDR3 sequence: CSASGRGNYGYTF. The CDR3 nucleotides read TGCAGTGCTAGTGGCAGGGGAAACTATGGCTACACCTTC.

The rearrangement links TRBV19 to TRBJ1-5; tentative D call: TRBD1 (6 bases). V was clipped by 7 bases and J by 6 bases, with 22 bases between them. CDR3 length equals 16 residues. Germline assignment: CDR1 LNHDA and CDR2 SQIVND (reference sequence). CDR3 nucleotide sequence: TGTGCCAGTATCATCAGTGCGGGGGCCTCCAGTCAGCCCCAGCATTTT. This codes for CASIISAGASSQPQHF.

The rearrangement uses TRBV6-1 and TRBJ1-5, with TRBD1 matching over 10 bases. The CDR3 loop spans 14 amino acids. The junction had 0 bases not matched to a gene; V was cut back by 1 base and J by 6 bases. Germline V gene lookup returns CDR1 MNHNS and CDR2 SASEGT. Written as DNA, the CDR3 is TGTGCCAGCAGTGAAGGGGACAGGGGTCAGCCCCAGCATTTT. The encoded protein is CASSEGDRGQPQHF.

CDR3 region: CASSPGRDNYGYTF. The DNA for the CDR3 is TGTGCCAGCAGCCCGGGGCGGGATAACTATGGCTACACCTTC. The chain carries TRBV5-6 and TRBJ1-2, with a tentative D call TRBD1 (5 bases). The CDR3 consists of 14 residues. Per germline, CDR1 SGHDT and CDR2 YYEEEE. V gave up 4 bases and J gave up 1 base, with 11 bases separating them. The whole variable domain, remainder taken from reference TRBV5-6 and TRBJ1-2, is DAGVTQSPTHLIKTRGQQVTLRCSPKSGHDTVSWYQQALGQGPQFIFQYYEEEERQRGNFPDRFSGHQFPNYSSELNVNALLLGDSALYLCASSPGRDNYGYTFGSGTRLTVV.

The CDR3 DNA reads TGTGCCTCCCCGCTACAGGGGTTGAACACTGAAGCTTTCTTT. Encoded protein: CASPLQGLNTEAFF. The rearrangement links TRBV30 to TRBJ1-1; 7 bases fit TRBD1. Germline assignment: CDR1 GTSNPN and CDR2 SVGIG (reference sequence). The CDR3 sequence is 14 residues long. The V segment lost 7 bases and the J segment 0 bases; nucleotides outside the gene matches: 8.

This CDR3 is CASTAGGLVASKDTQYF. CDR3 in DNA: TGTGCCAGCACCGCAGGCGGCCTTGTAGCGTCCAAAGATACGCAGTATTTT. The chain employs TRBV28 and TRBJ2-3; a possible D gene is TRBD2 (5 bases). The germline gives CDR1 MDHEN, CDR2 SYDVKM. Deletions cut 7 bases from V and 5 bases from J, with 25 bases between. CDR3 size: 17 residues.

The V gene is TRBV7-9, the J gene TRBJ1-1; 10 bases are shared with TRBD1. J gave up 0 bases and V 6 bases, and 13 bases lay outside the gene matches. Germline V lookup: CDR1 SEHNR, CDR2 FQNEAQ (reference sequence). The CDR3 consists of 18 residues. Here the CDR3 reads CASRRPGRDRGMNTEAFF. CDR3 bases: TGTGCCAGCAGAAGACCGGGACGGGACAGGGGAATGAACACTGAAGCTTTCTTT. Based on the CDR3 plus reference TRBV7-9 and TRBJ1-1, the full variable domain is DTGVSQNPRHKITKRGQNVTFRCDPISEHNRLYWYRQTLGQGPEFLTYFQNEAQLEKSRLLSDRFSAERPKGSFSTLEIQRTEQGDSAMYLCASRRPGRDRGMNTEAFFGQGTRLTVV.

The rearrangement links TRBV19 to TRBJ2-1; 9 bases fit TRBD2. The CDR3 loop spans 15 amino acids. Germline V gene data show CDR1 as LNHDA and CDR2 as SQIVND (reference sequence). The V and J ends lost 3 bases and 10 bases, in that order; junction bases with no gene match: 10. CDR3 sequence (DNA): TGTGCCAGTAGTATCCTCTCTAGCGGGGTCCAGGAGCAGTTCTTC. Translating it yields CASSILSSGVQEQFF.

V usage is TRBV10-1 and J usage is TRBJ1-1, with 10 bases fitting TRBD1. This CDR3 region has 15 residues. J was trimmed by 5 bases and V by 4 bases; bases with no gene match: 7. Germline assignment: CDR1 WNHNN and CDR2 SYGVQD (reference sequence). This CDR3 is CASSGTGTGETEAFF. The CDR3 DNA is TGCGCCAGCAGTGGGACCGGGACAGGGGAGACTGAAGCTTTCTTT.

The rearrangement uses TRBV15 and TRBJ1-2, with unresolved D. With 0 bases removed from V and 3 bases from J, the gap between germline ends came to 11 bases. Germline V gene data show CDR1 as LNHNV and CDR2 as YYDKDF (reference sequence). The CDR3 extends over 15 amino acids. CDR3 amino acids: CATSRDIGVDYGYTF. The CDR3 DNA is TGTGCCACCAGCAGAGATATCGGGGTAGACTATGGCTACACCTTC.

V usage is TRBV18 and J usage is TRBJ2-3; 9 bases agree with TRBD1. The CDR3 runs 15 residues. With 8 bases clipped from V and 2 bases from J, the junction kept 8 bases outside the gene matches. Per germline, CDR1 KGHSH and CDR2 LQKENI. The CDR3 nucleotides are TGTGCCAGCGGGAACGGACAGGGGAACACAGATACGCAGTATTTT. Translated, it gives CASGNGQGNTDTQYF.

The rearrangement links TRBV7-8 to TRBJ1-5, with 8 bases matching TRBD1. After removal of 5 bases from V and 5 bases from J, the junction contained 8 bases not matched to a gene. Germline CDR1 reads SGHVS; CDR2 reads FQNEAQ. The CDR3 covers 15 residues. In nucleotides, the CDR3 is TGTGCCAGCAGCGCAAACAGGGGGATGGATCAGCCCCAGCATTTT. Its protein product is CASSANRGMDQPQHF.

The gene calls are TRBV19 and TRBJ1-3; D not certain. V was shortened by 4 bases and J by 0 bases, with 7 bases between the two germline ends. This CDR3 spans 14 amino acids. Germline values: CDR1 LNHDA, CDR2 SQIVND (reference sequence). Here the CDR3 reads CASSKESSGNTIYF. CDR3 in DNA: TGTGCCAGTAGTAAGGAGAGCTCTGGAAACACCATATATTTT.

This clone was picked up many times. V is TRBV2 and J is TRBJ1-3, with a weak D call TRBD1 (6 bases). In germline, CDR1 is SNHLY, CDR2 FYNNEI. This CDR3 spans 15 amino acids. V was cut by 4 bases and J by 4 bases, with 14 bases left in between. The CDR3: CASSASRGLGNTIYF. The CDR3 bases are TGTGCCAGCAGTGCCTCGCGGGGGCTCGGAAACACCATATATTTT.

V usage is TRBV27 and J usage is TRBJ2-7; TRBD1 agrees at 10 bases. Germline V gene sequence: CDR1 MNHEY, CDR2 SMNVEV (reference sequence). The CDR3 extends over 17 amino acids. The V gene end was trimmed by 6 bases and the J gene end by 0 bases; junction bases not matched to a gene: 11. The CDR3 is CASRKTGTGDSSYEQYF. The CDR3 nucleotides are TGTGCCAGCAGGAAAACCGGGACAGGGGACAGCTCCTACGAGCAGTACTTC.

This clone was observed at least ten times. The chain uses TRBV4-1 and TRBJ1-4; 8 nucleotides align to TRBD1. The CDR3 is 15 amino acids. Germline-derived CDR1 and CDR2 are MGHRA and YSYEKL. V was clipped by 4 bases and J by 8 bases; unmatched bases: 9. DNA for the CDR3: TGCGCCAGCAGCCCGATAGGACAGGGAGACGAAAAACTGTTTTTT. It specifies CASSPIGQGDEKLFF.

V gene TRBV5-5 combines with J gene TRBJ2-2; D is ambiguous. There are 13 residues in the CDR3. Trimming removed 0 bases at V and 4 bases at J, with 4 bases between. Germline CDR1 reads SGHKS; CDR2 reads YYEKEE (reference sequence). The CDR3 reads CASSLAGTGELFF. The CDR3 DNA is TGTGCCAGCAGCTTGGCAGGCACCGGGGAGCTGTTTTTT.

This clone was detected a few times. Written as DNA, the CDR3 is TGTGCCAGCAGCGCCCCTAGCGGGGGGCCAGATACGCAGTATTTT. It translates to CASSAPSGGPDTQYF. This chain joins TRBV6-2 or TRBV6-3 and TRBJ2-3; the match to TRBD2 covers 11 bases. The CDR3 sequence is 15 residues long. The V and J ends lost 6 bases and 4 bases, in that order; junction bases with no gene match: 6. In germline, CDR1 is MNHEY, CDR2 SVGEGT.

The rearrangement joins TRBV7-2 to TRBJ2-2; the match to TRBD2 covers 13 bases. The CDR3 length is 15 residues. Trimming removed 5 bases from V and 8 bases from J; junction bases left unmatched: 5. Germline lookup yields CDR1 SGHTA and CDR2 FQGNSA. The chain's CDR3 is CASSLGLAGVGELFF. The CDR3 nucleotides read TGTGCCAGCAGCCTCGGACTAGCGGGGGTGGGGGAGCTGTTTTTT.